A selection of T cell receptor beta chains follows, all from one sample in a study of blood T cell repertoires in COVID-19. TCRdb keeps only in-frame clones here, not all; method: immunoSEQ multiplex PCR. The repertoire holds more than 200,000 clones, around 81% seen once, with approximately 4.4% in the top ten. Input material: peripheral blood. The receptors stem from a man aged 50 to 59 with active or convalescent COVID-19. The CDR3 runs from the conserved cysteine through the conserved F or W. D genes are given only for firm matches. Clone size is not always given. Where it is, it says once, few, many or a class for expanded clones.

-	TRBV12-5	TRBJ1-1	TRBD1	CASGPGQGSTEAFF	TGTGCTAGTGGGCCGGGACAGGGGAGCACTGAAGCTTTCTTT
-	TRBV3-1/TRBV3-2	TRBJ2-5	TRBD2	CASSQDRLAGQETQYF	TGTGCCAGCAGCCAAGATCGACTAGCGGGGCAAGAGACCCAGTACTTC
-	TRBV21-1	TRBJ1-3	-	CASSKVRPRSLRGNTIYF	TGTGCCAGCAGCAAAGTGCGTCCTAGGTCGTTAAGGGGAAACACCATATATTTT
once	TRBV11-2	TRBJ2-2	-	CASSPRRRLVTGELFF	TGTGCCAGCAGCCCCCGCCGCCGACTTGTTACCGGGGAGCTGTTTTTT
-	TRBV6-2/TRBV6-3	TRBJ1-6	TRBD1	CASSIRGSYNSPLHF	TGTGCCAGCAGTATCAGGGGGTCCTATAATTCACCCCTCCACTTT
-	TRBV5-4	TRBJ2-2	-	CASSSRTRVDTGELFF	TGTGCCAGCAGCTCCAGGACTCGAGTGGACACCGGGGAGCTGTTTTTT
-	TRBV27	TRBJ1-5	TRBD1	CASSPDRLGNQPQHF	TGTGCCAGCAGCCCGGACAGGCTTGGCAATCAGCCCCAGCATTTT
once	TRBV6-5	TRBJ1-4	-	CASGGRAVNEKLFF	TGTGCCAGCGGAGGTCGGGCGGTTAATGAAAAACTGTTTTTT
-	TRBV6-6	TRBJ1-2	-	CASTPPGGDGYTF	TGTGCCAGCACCCCGCCGGGGGGGGATGGCTACACCTTC
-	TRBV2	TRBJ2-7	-	CASSGGAYEQYF	TGTGCCAGCTCCGGCGGAGCCTACGAGCAGTACTTC
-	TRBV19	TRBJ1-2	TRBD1	CASRGGTGGFANYGYTF	TGTGCCAGTAGGGGCGGGACAGGGGGCTTCGCTAACTATGGCTACACCTTC
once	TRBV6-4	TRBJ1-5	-	CASNISFGVYSNQPQHF	TGTGCCAGCAACATCTCCTTTGGAGTTTATAGCAATCAGCCCCAGCATTTT
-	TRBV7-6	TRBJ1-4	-	CASSLISGTTNEKLFF	TGTGCCAGCAGCTTAATATCGGGTACAACTAATGAAAAACTGTTTTTT
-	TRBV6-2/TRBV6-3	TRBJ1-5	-	CASSYLRSQPQHF	TGTGCCAGCAGTTACCTGAGGTCTCAGCCCCAGCATTTT
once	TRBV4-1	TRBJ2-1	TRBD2	CASSQVAERGYNEQFF	TGCGCCAGCAGCCAAGTAGCTGAGCGGGGGTACAATGAGCAGTTCTTC
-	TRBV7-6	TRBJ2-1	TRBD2	CASSSSGEYSNEQFF	TGTGCCAGCAGCTCTAGCGGGGAGTACTCCAATGAGCAGTTCTTC
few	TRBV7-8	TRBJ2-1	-	CASSLERGTYNEQFF	TGTGCCAGCAGCTTAGAACGGGGGACCTACAATGAGCAGTTCTTC
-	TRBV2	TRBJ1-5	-	CASSDTGYDQPQHF	TGTGCCAGCAGTGATACGGGGTATGATCAGCCCCAGCATTTT
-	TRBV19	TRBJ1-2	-	CASSIEHDYGYTF	TGTGCCAGTAGTATAGAACACGACTATGGCTACACCTTC
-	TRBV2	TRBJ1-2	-	CARVGLGYTF	TGTGCCAGGGTGGGACTAGGCTACACCTTC
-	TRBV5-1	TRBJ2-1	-	CASSLGQGDYNEQFF	TGCGCCAGCAGCTTGGGGCAGGGCGACTACAATGAGCAGTTCTTC
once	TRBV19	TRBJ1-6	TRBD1	CASSGTGQMNSPLHF	TGTGCCAGTAGTGGGACAGGGCAAATGAATTCACCCCTCCACTTT
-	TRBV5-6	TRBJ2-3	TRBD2	CASSSDLAGIPQYF	TGTGCCAGCAGCTCCGATCTAGCGGGGATACCACAGTATTTT
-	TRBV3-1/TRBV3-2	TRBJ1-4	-	CASSQRESATNEKLFF	TGTGCCAGCAGCCAACGGGAGAGTGCAACTAATGAAAAACTGTTTTTT
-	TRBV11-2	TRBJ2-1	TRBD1	CASSLNPGPGQGAKQFF	TGTGCCAGCAGCTTAAATCCCGGCCCGGGGCAGGGGGCAAAACAGTTCTTC
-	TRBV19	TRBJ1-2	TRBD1	CASRTQGLGGYTF	TGTGCCAGCCGAACACAGGGGTTAGGTGGCTACACCTTC
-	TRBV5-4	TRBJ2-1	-	CASSLDPRGYGYNEQFF	TGTGCCAGCAGCTTGGACCCAAGGGGTTATGGGTACAATGAGCAGTTCTTC
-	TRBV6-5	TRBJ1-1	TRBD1	CASSYTHGQGAAFF	TGTGCCAGCAGTTACACCCATGGACAGGGGGCGGCTTTCTTT
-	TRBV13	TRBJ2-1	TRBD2	CASSFSLAGGIYNEQFF	TGTGCCAGCAGCTTTTCTCTAGCGGGGGGAATCTACAATGAGCAGTTCTTC
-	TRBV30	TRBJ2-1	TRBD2	CAWDGTSGANEQFF	TGTGCCTGGGACGGGACTAGCGGGGCAAATGAGCAGTTCTTC
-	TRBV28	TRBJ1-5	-	CASRALRDKHQPQHF	TGTGCCAGCAGGGCTCTTCGGGACAAACATCAGCCCCAGCATTTT
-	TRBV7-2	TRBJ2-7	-	CASGWGRTYEQYF	TGTGCCAGCGGCTGGGGCAGAACATACGAGCAGTACTTC
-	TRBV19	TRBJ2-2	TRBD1	CASSPDRAGELFF	TGTGCCAGTAGCCCGGACAGGGCCGGGGAGCTGTTTTTT
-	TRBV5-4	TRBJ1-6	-	CASSLAEGGNSPLHF	TGTGCCAGCAGCTTGGCCGAAGGGGGTAATTCACCCCTCCACTTT
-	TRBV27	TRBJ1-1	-	CASSLGGSTEAFF	TGTGCCAGCAGTTTGGGGGGGTCCACTGAAGCTTTCTTT